This T cell receptor beta chain was sequenced for a study of immune evolution from preneoplasia to lung adenocarcinoma. Some clones are missing from TCRdb's copy, which holds only in-frame ones; the method was immunoSEQ multiplex PCR. The table has tens of thousands of clones, approximately 79% seen once. The CDR3 is 14 amino acids. Germline CDR1 SGHTA, CDR2 FQGNSA. V lost 10 bases and J lost 0, with 13 bases in between. This clone was detected only once. Each case's diagnosis was confirmed by two pathologists on H&E. This chain links TRBV7-2 with TRBJ2-4; D uncertain. The TCR originated in a person between 55 and 69 years old with lung adenocarcinoma. The sample consisted of FFPE invasive lung adenocarcinoma tissue. The CDR3 here is CATQELRAKNIQYF. CDR3 bases: TGTGCCACCCAAGAGTTAAGAGCCAAAAACATTCAGTACTTC.